The 19 T cell receptor beta chains given below trace back to one sample, sequenced in a study of T-cell memory formation after mild COVID-19. TCRdb re-derived calls from the 5' RACE reads in MiXCR, one entry per CDR3 protein. The table includes roughly 200,000 distinct CDR3 sequences, 9.5% detected once. Sequencing used PBMCs or a T cell subset sorted from them (not recorded which). These receptors all come from a young man who had mild COVID-19 (a few samples of this study predate the infection). Cell type and time point are not known.

This clonotype appeared a few times. The V call is TRBV6-2 or TRBV6-3, the J call TRBJ1-2; a weak D match, TRBD1 (6 bases). The V end was cut by 2 bases, the J end by 4 bases, with 8 bases between. Germline CDR1 and CDR2: MNHEY and SVGEGT. The CDR3 totals 13 residues. The CDR3 loop reads CASSYMDSYGYTF. CDR3 DNA sequence: TGTGCCAGCAGTTACATGGACAGCTATGGCTACACCTTC.

This clonotype was recorded a few times. The CDR3 region has the DNA TGTGCCAGCAGAGTTAGCGGGGGAAATCAAGAGACCCAGTACTTC. This encodes CASRVSGGNQETQYF. The chain combines TRBV12-3 or TRBV12-4 with TRBJ2-5; 9 bases are a match to TRBD2. The CDR3 runs 15 residues. The trim removed 6 bases at V and 2 bases at J, leaving 7 bases unmatched.

The chain employs TRBV7-8 and TRBJ2-3, with 7 bases identical to TRBD2. V dropped 3 bases and J dropped 2; count of bases not matched to a gene: 11. From germline, CDR1 is SGHVS and CDR2 FQNEAQ. The CDR3 sequence is 17 residues long. CDR3: CASSFWSLRGSTDTQYF. The CDR3 DNA reads as TGTGCCAGCAGCTTTTGGAGCTTGCGGGGGTCCACAGATACGCAGTATTTT.

In the case of this clonotype: A much larger clone sits a single nucleotide away, making a read error possible. The chain couples TRBV5-6 to TRBJ2-7, with a tentative D call TRBD1 (5 bases). There are 14 residues in the CDR3. Germline V gives CDR1 SGHDT, CDR2 YYEEEE. The CDR3 protein is CDSSLYKGAYEQYF. The CDR3, as DNA: TGTGACAGCAGCTTGTACAAAGGGGCCTACGAGCAGTACTTC.

This clonotype appeared a few times. V gene TRBV6-1 combines with J gene TRBJ2-1; possible D gene TRBD1, 6 bases. This CDR3 contains 15 residues. V was shortened by 4 bases and J by 2 bases, with 12 bases between the two germline ends. Per the germline V gene, CDR1 is MNHNS and CDR2 is SASEGT. The CDR3 region is CASSGTGLTYNEQFF. Written as DNA, the CDR3 is TGTGCCAGCAGTGGAACAGGGTTAACCTACAATGAGCAGTTCTTC.

This clonotype was detected ten times or more. The chain has TRBV28 and TRBJ2-5; no clear D. Germline V gene data show CDR1 as MDHEN and CDR2 as SYDVKM. V was clipped by 5 bases and J by 5 bases, with 21 bases between them. The CDR3 totals 16 residues. The CDR3 region has the DNA TGTGCCAGCAGTGACCCCGGCGTCGGTCAGAAGGAGACCCAGTACTTC. It specifies CASSDPGVGQKETQYF.

This clonotype came up a few times. This CDR3 reads CASSYAGNSNQPQHF. The CDR3, as DNA: TGTGCCAGCAGCTACGCTGGGAATAGCAATCAGCCCCAGCATTTT. This chain links TRBV7-2 with TRBJ1-5; D not certain. The CDR3 is made up of 15 amino acids. The germline V gene encodes CDR1 SGHTA and CDR2 FQGNSA. The V gene lost 4 bases and the J gene lost 0 bases, with 10 bases spanning the gap.

The chain's CDR3 is CSARVPSGGATDTQYF. The CDR3 bases are TGCAGTGCTAGAGTCCCTAGCGGGGGGGCAACAGATACGCAGTATTTT. This sequence joins TRBV20-1 and TRBJ2-3, with 12 bases that match TRBD2. V was clipped by 1 base and J by 3 bases; unmatched bases: 5. This CDR3 contains 16 residues. Germline CDR1 reads DFQATT; CDR2 reads SNEGSKA (reference sequence).

This clonotype was recorded many times. The gene calls are TRBV12-3 or TRBV12-4 and TRBJ2-3; TRBD2 is a possible D gene (5 bases). This CDR3 comprises 13 residues. With 5 bases removed from V and 2 bases from J, the gap between germline ends came to 8 bases. CDR3 residues: CASSPRVTDTQYF. The CDR3 DNA sequence: TGTGCCAGCAGTCCGCGGGTCACAGATACGCAGTATTTT.

In this sample, this clonotype turned up a few times. In nucleotides, the CDR3 is TGTGCCAGCAGCTTAGATATCCGGGCCGGGGAGCTGTTTTTT. The encoded protein is CASSLDIRAGELFF. The chain is built from TRBV11-2 and TRBJ2-2; D not resolved. The CDR3 runs to 14 residues. Germline V CDR1 and CDR2: SGHAT, FQNNGV. V was pared by 0 bases and J by 6 bases, with 8 bases between.

This clonotype showed up just a few times. The gene calls are TRBV4-3 and TRBJ2-2; perhaps D is TRBD1 or TRBD2 (6 bases each). There are 14 residues in the CDR3. Trimming cost V 6 bases and J 2 bases, with 10 bases left between them. Germline CDR1 LGHNA, CDR2 YSLEER. The CDR3 DNA sequence: TGCGCCAGCAGAAGGGGGGCAAACACCGGGGAGCTGTTTTTT. Amino acid sequence: CASRRGANTGELFF.

CDR3 in amino acids: CASSLDSGPGPRALGYTF. DNA for the CDR3: TGCGCCAGCAGCTTGGACAGCGGACCGGGACCCCGTGCCTTAGGCTACACCTTC. This chain joins TRBV5-1 and TRBJ1-2; D possibly corresponds to TRBD1 (5 bases). V gave up 0 bases and J gave up 8 bases, with 26 bases separating them. Germline assignment: CDR1 SGHRS and CDR2 YFSETQ. This CDR3 is built from 18 residues.

The V and J genes are TRBV3-1 and TRBJ1-6; D gene ambiguous. The CDR3 extends over 15 amino acids. The germline V gene encodes CDR1 LGHDT and CDR2 YNNKEL (reference sequence). Trimming left V 1 base short and J 5 bases short, with 9 bases between. DNA of the CDR3: TGTGCCAGCAGCCAAGCAGCCAACAATAATTCACCCCTCCACTTT. Its translation: CASSQAANNNSPLHF.

This clonotype turned up a few times. The genes are TRBV15 and TRBJ2-2; D may be TRBD1 (5 bases). This CDR3 contains 17 residues. Germline V gives CDR1 LNHNV, CDR2 YYDKDF (reference sequence). The germline V and J ends were trimmed by 3 bases and 0 bases, with 14 bases remaining between them. CDR3 sequence (DNA): TGTGCCACCAGCAGGGACCGGACAAACGCGAACACCGGGGAGCTGTTTTTT. It specifies CATSRDRTNANTGELFF.

The V call is TRBV25-1, the J call TRBJ1-1; maybe TRBD1 (5 bases). Between the trimmed V and J ends, which lost 0 bases and 2 bases, there was a span of 16 bases. CDR3 length equals 17 residues. Germline V lookup: CDR1 MGHDK, CDR2 SYGVNS. CDR3 residues: CASSEYKAGSTNTEAFF. CDR3 sequence (DNA): TGTGCCAGCAGTGAATATAAAGCAGGGTCTACAAACACTGAAGCTTTCTTT.

This clonotype was seen many times. The gene calls are TRBV2 and TRBJ2-3, with D uncertain. Trimming took off 5 bases at V and 4 bases at J, with 7 bases between the two ends. Germline V gives CDR1 SNHLY, CDR2 FYNNEI. The CDR3 sequence is 12 residues long. The CDR3 nucleotides are TGTGCCAGCAGTTACTCGCCAGATACGCAGTATTTT. Protein product: CASSYSPDTQYF.

About this clonotype itself: A read error is possible here, since a much larger clone lies one base away. The CDR3 DNA sequence: TGCGCCAGCAGCCAGGACTCTGACTATTGCTACACCTTC. It is translated as CASSQDSDYCYTF. V gene TRBV5-1 combines with J gene TRBJ1-2; no clear D gene. Germline V gives CDR1 SGHRS, CDR2 YFSETQ. The CDR3 covers 13 residues.

This clonotype was counted ten times or more. The CDR3 coding sequence is TGCAGCAGTGAGAGCGGGGGGGAAAATGAGCAGTTCTTC. Translation: CSSESGGENEQFF. The chain combines TRBV29-1 with TRBJ2-1; the match to TRBD2 covers 10 bases. The CDR3 covers 13 residues. V lost 8 bases and J lost 7; bases outside the gene matches: 8. CDR1 SQVTM and CDR2 ANQGSEA come from the germline V gene.

In its sample, this clonotype was seen a few times. The rearrangement uses TRBV4-1 and TRBJ2-1; D gene uncertain. The CDR3 spans 17 residues. Germline-derived CDR1 and CDR2 are MGHRA and YSYEKL. V lost 1 base and J lost 0, with 13 bases in between. The CDR3: CASSQGARVISYNEQFF. The CDR3 DNA follows: TGCGCCAGCAGCCAAGGCGCCCGGGTAATCTCCTACAATGAGCAGTTCTTC.